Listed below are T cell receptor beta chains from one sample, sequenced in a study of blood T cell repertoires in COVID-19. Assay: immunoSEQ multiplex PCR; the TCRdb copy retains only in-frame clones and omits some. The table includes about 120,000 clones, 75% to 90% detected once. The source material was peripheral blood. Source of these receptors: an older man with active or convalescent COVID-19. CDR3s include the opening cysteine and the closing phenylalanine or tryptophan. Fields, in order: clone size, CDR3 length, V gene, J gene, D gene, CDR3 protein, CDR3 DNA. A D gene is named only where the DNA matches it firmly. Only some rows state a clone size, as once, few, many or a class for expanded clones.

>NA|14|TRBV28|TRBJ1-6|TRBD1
CASSLRQGDSPLHF
TGTGCCAGCAGTTTGAGACAGGGGGATTCACCCCTCCACTTT
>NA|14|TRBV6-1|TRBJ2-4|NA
CASSEEGAKNIQYF
TGTGCCAGCAGTGAGGAGGGGGCCAAAAACATTCAGTACTTC
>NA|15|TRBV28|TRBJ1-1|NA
CASSPTLGGGTEAFF
TGTGCCAGCAGTCCCACCTTGGGGGGAGGCACTGAAGCTTTCTTT
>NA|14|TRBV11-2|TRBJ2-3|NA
CASSLLGNGDTQYF
TGTGCCAGCAGCCTGCTAGGTAATGGTGATACGCAGTATTTT
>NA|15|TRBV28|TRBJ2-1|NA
CASSWSRASYNEQFF
TGTGCCAGCAGTTGGAGTAGAGCTTCCTACAATGAGCAGTTCTTC
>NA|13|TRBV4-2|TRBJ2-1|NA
CASSQNRETEQFF
TGTGCCAGCAGCCAAAACAGGGAAACTGAGCAGTTCTTC
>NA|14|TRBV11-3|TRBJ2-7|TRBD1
CASSATGALFEQYF
TGTGCCAGCAGCGCAACAGGGGCCCTCTTCGAGCAGTACTTC
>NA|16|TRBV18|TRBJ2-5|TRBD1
CASSPPWQGAKETQYF
TGTGCCAGCTCACCACCGTGGCAGGGGGCGAAGGAGACCCAGTACTTC
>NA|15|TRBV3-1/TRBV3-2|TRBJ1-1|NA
CASSRDQGRGTEAFF
TGTGCCAGCAGCCGTGACCAGGGTCGTGGCACTGAAGCTTTCTTT
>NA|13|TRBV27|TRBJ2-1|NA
CASSSLPVGGQFF
TGTGCCAGCAGTTCCTTGCCAGTGGGGGGGCAGTTCTTC
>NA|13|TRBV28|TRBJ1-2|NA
CASSLSGAYGYTF
TGTGCCAGCAGTTTATCGGGAGCTTATGGCTACACCTTC
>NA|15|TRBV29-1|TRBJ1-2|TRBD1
CSVEDRDREYYGYTF
TGCAGCGTTGAAGATAGGGACAGGGAATACTATGGCTACACCTTC
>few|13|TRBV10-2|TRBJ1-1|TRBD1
CASSRDRGSSAFF
TGCGCCAGCAGTCGAGACAGGGGGTCGTCGGCTTTCTTT
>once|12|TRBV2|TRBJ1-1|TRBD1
CASARDRTEAFF
TGTGCCAGCGCCCGGGACAGAACTGAAGCTTTCTTT
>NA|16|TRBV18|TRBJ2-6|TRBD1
CASSSRTGQGANVLTF
TGTGCCAGCTCATCGAGGACAGGGCAAGGGGCCAACGTCCTGACTTTC
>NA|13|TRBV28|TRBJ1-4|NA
CASRPRQNEKLFF
TGTGCCAGCAGGCCGAGACAGAATGAAAAACTGTTTTTT
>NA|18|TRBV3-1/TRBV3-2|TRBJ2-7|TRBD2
CASSQKGIRDYRAYEQYF
TGTGCCAGCAGCCAAAAGGGGATCCGGGACTATAGGGCCTACGAGCAGTACTTC
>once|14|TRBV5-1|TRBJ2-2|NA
CASNNPQGPGELFF
TGCGCCAGCAATAACCCACAGGGTCCTGGGGAGCTGTTTTTT
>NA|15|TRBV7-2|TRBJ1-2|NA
CASSSSTKMGYGYTF
TGTGCCAGCAGCTCCTCGACAAAAATGGGCTATGGCTACACCTTC
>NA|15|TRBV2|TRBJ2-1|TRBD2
CASRFGLAGGNEQFF
TGTGCCAGCAGATTCGGACTTGCCGGGGGGAATGAGCAGTTCTTC
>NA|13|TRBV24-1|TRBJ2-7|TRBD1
CATSDPTGFEQYF
TGTGCCACCAGTGACCCGACAGGGTTCGAGCAGTACTTC
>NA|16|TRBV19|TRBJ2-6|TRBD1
CATGRDRGSGANVLTF
TGTGCCACCGGCCGGGACAGGGGATCTGGGGCCAACGTCCTGACTTTC
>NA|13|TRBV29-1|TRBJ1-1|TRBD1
CSVTRDQGARAFF
TGCAGCGTGACCCGAGACCAGGGGGCCAGAGCTTTCTTT
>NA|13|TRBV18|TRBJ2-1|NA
CASSQATYNEQFF
TGTGCCAGCTCCCAGGCAACTTACAATGAGCAGTTCTTC
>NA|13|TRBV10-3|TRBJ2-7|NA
CATRQTDPSEQYF
TGTGCCACAAGACAGACAGACCCCTCCGAGCAGTACTTC
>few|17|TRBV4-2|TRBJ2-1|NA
CASSQEVQGISYNEQFF
TGTGCCAGCAGCCAAGAGGTACAGGGAATTTCCTACAATGAGCAGTTCTTC
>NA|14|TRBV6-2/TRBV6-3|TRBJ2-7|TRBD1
CASSLQGVLYEQYF
TGTGCCAGCAGTCTACAGGGGGTCCTCTACGAGCAGTACTTC
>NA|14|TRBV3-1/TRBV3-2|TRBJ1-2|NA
CASSSGESPYGYTF
TGTGCCAGCAGCTCAGGGGAGAGTCCCTATGGCTACACCTTC
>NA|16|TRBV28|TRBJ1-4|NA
CASRRDLTRGNEKLFF
TGTGCCAGCAGGCGGGATCTCACCCGGGGTAATGAAAAACTGTTTTTT
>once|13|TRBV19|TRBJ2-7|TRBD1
CASIGTGSYEQYF
TGTGCCAGTATCGGGACAGGATCCTACGAGCAGTACTTC
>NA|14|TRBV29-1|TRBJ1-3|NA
CSVEVRGSGNTIYF
TGCAGCGTTGAGGTCAGGGGCTCTGGAAACACCATATATTTT
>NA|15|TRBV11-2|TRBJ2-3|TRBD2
CASSRTSGSTDTQYF
TGTGCCAGCAGCCGCACTAGCGGGAGCACAGATACGCAGTATTTT
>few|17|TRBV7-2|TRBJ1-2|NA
CASSFGTGFVADYGYTF
TGTGCCAGCAGCTTCGGTACAGGGTTTGTCGCGGACTATGGCTACACCTTC
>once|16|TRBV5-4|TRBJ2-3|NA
CASSPSGGTGTDTQYF
TGTGCCAGCAGCCCCTCGGGGGGCACGGGCACAGATACGCAGTATTTT
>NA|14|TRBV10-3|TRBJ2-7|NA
CAISEGGMGYEQYF
TGTGCCATCAGTGAGGGGGGGATGGGGTACGAGCAGTACTTC
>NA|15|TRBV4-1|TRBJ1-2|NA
CASSQEHRTNYGYTF
TGCGCCAGCAGCCAAGAGCACAGAACTAACTATGGCTACACCTTC
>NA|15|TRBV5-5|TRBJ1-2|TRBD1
CASSPSGQALYGYTF
TGTGCCAGCAGCCCGTCGGGACAGGCCCTTTATGGCTACACCTTC
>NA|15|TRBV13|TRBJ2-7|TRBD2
CPSRPGGGLTYEQYF
TGTCCCAGCAGGCCCGGGGGGGGGTTAACCTACGAGCAGTACTTC
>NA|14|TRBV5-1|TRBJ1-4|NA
CASSLLQGGEKLFF
TGCGCCAGCAGCTTGCTGCAGGGAGGGGAAAAACTGTTTTTT
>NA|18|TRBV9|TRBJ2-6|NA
CASSVTAGVKTGANVLTF
TGTGCCAGCAGCGTAACGGCAGGGGTGAAGACTGGGGCCAACGTCCTGACTTTC
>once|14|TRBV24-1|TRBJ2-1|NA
CATGSASGNNEQFF
TGTGCCACCGGATCGGCGTCGGGGAACAATGAGCAGTTCTTC
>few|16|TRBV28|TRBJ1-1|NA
CASNSSYALLNTEAFF
TGTGCCAGCAATTCTTCCTACGCGCTTCTGAACACTGAAGCTTTCTTT
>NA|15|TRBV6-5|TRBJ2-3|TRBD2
CASRKLAGGEDTQYF
TGTGCCAGCAGGAAGCTAGCGGGAGGGGAGGATACGCAGTATTTT
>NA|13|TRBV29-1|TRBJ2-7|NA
CSVHSPSADEQYF
TGCAGCGTTCATTCCCCTAGCGCAGACGAGCAGTACTTC
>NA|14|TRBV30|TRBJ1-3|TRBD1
CAWSVDRSGNTIYF
TGTGCCTGGAGTGTGGACAGGTCTGGAAACACCATATATTTT
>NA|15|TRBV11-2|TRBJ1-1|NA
CASSLVVTGNTEAFF
TGTGCCAGCAGCTTGGTGGTGACGGGGAACACTGAAGCTTTCTTT
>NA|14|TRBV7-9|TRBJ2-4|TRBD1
CASSLDPTGGIEYF
TGTGCCAGCAGCCTAGACCCGACAGGGGGTATCGAGTACTTC
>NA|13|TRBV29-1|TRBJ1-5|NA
CSAIGGNNQPQHF
TGCAGCGCCATCGGGGGGAACAATCAGCCCCAGCATTTT
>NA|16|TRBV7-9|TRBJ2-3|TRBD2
CASSRLALGPTDTQYF
TGTGCCAGCAGCCGACTAGCCCTGGGCCCCACAGATACGCAGTATTTT
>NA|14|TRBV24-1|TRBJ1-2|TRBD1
CATSDWDRGYGYTF
TGTGCCACCAGTGACTGGGACAGGGGTTATGGCTACACCTTC
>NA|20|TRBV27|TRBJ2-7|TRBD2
CASSLSGGTSGRPNTYEQYF
TGTGCCAGCAGTTTAAGCGGGGGGACTAGCGGGAGGCCGAACACCTACGAGCAGTACTTC
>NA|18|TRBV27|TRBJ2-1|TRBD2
CASPDYAGEGLAYNEQFF
TGTGCCAGTCCTGACTATGCGGGAGAGGGATTGGCCTACAATGAGCAGTTCTTC
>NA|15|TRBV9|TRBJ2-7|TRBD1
CASSVDRTGRYEQYF
TGTGCCAGCAGCGTGGACCGGACAGGTAGATACGAGCAGTACTTC
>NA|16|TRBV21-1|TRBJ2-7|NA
CASSQGVAQSSYEQYF
TGTGCCAGCAGCCAAGGGGTAGCGCAGAGCTCCTACGAGCAGTACTTC
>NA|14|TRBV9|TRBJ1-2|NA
CASSVEVGDNGYTF
TGTGCCAGCAGCGTAGAGGTAGGGGACAATGGCTACACCTTC
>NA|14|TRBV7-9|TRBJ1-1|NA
CASSLSNINTEAFF
TGTGCCAGCAGCTTAAGTAACATAAACACTGAAGCTTTCTTT
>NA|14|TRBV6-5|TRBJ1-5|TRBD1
CASSPDRGRQPQHF
TGTGCCAGCAGCCCGGACAGGGGAAGGCAGCCCCAGCATTTT
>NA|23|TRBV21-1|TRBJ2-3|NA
CASSKPSTGLWRDLLEWTDTQYF
TGTGCCAGCAGCAAACCGTCCACCGGGTTGTGGCGGGATCTCTTGGAGTGGACAGATACGCAGTATTTT
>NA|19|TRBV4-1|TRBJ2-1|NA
CASSQDFWRIKSSYNEQFF
TGCGCCAGCAGCCAAGATTTCTGGCGGATAAAGAGCTCCTACAATGAGCAGTTCTTC